These T cell receptor beta chains were read from a single sample in a study of OX40 agonist ivuxolimab in advanced cancers. Data came from immunoSEQ multiplex PCR; TCRdb stores just in-frame clones and leaves some out. The profile covers 30,000 to 45,000 clones, with roughly 84% appearing a single time and approximately 10% taken by the ten largest. Sample: CD4+ or CD8+ T cells sorted from blood, taken in a trial of the OX40 agonist ivuxolimab. These TCRs come from an adult with an advanced solid tumor such as melanoma, head and neck, liver or kidney cancer. CDR3s include the opening cysteine and the closing phenylalanine or tryptophan. The order of the fields is clone size, J gene, V gene, D gene, CDR3 protein, CDR3 DNA. The D gene is left open where the match is weak. Expanded clones get a size class; other rows say once, few or many, or leave the size out.

.	TRBJ1-2	TRBV6-5	TRBD1	CASSTGGAGYTF	TGTGCCAGCAGTACAGGGGGCGCGGGCTACACCTTC
.	TRBJ1-3	TRBV14	.	CASSSSSPTLSVYLSGNTIYF	TGTGCCAGCAGCTCAAGCTCTCCAACACTCAGTGTCTACCTCTCTGGAAACACCATATATTTT
.	TRBJ2-7	TRBV6-1	TRBD2	CASSGGLAGYSYEQYF	TGTGCCAGCAGTGGGGGACTAGCGGGGTATTCCTACGAGCAGTACTTC
.	TRBJ2-2	TRBV5-1	.	CASRSAGELFF	TGCGCCAGCAGGTCGGCCGGGGAGCTGTTTTTT
.	TRBJ2-4	TRBV5-1	.	CASSLGSSKNIQYF	TGCGCCAGCAGCTTGGGGAGTAGCAAAAACATTCAGTACTTC
.	TRBJ2-5	TRBV7-2	.	CASSLAVGIGSILQETQYF	TGTGCCAGCAGCTTAGCGGTTGGAATCGGGTCCATATTACAAGAGACCCAGTACTTC
.	TRBJ2-5	TRBV30	.	CAWSVLRQETQYF	TGTGCCTGGAGTGTACTCCGACAAGAGACCCAGTACTTC
.	TRBJ1-1	TRBV7-9	.	CASSLTWEVRNTEAFF	TGTGCCAGCAGCCTAACTTGGGAGGTCAGGAACACTGAAGCTTTCTTT
.	TRBJ1-1	TRBV5-1	.	CASSPSNTVGGTEAFF	TGCGCCAGCAGCCCATCCAACACGGTCGGGGGCACTGAAGCTTTCTTT
few	TRBJ2-1	TRBV30	.	CAWSVTARNEQFF	TGTGCCTGGAGTGTAACAGCCAGGAATGAGCAGTTCTTC
.	TRBJ1-2	TRBV11-1	TRBD1	CASSSGQARLGYTF	TGTGCCAGCAGCTCGGGACAGGCCCGCCTTGGCTACACCTTC
few	TRBJ2-1	TRBV10-3	TRBD2	CAISEGTSGGSNEQFF	TGTGCCATCAGTGAAGGGACTAGCGGGGGGAGCAATGAGCAGTTCTTC
.	TRBJ2-7	TRBV10-3	.	CAISDLLTQEQYF	TGTGCCATCAGTGACCTCTTGACACAGGAGCAGTACTTC
.	TRBJ2-7	TRBV4-1	.	CASRQATTLVSYEQYF	TGCGCCAGCAGACAAGCAACAACTCTCGTCTCCTACGAGCAGTACTTC
.	TRBJ2-1	TRBV5-5	.	CASSLTTDYNEQFF	TGTGCCAGCAGCTTGACGACAGATTACAATGAGCAGTTCTTC
.	TRBJ1-1	TRBV5-4	TRBD1	CASSLNRGLGTEAFF	TGTGCCAGCAGCTTAAACAGGGGGCTGGGCACTGAAGCTTTCTTT
.	TRBJ2-2	TRBV5-1	TRBD1	CASIDWDRGQGGELFF	TGCGCCAGCATAGACTGGGACAGGGGGCAAGGCGGGGAGCTGTTTTTT
.	TRBJ1-5	TRBV4-1	.	CASSFGIRSQPQHF	TGCGCCAGCAGCTTCGGAATTCGGAGTCAGCCCCAGCATTTT
.	TRBJ2-2	TRBV6-5	TRBD1	CATIRQGGTGELFF	TGTGCCACCATTAGACAGGGGGGTACCGGGGAGCTGTTTTTT
.	TRBJ2-1	TRBV11-2	.	CASSPSRGEQFF	TGTGCCAGCAGCCCTTCTAGAGGTGAGCAGTTCTTC
.	TRBJ1-1	TRBV29-1	.	CSAIGGMSTEAFF	TGCAGCGCCATAGGCGGTATGAGCACTGAAGCTTTCTTT
once	TRBJ1-5	TRBV18	.	CASSRLGTPGQPQHF	TGTGCCAGCTCACGACTCGGGACGCCCGGTCAGCCCCAGCATTTT
.	TRBJ2-3	TRBV18	.	CASSPQGRIQYF	TGTGCCAGCTCACCACAGGGACGCATCCAGTATTTT
.	TRBJ1-4	TRBV5-1	.	CASNEGRTNEKLFF	TGCGCCAGCAACGAGGGGAGGACTAATGAAAAACTGTTTTTT
.	TRBJ2-1	TRBV5-1	.	CASGMDGGFHNEQFF	TGCGCCAGCGGCATGGACGGAGGATTCCACAATGAGCAGTTCTTC
.	TRBJ1-1	TRBV7-9	.	CASSRPPDTEAFF	TGTGCCAGCAGCCGCCCGCCCGACACTGAAGCTTTCTTT
few	TRBJ1-6	TRBV10-3	.	CATGFGDSPLHF	TGTGCCACCGGATTCGGGGATTCACCCCTCCACTTT
.	TRBJ2-5	TRBV29-1	TRBD1	CSVEGDRGSRETQYF	TGCAGCGTTGAGGGGGACAGGGGATCTCGAGAGACCCAGTACTTC
.	TRBJ1-2	TRBV28	.	CASSPPGPSVGHGYTF	TGTGCCAGCAGTCCCCCCGGTCCGTCGGTAGGCCATGGCTACACCTTC
.	TRBJ1-2	TRBV5-1	.	CASSLSGFNYGYTF	TGCGCCAGCAGCTTGAGTGGTTTTAACTATGGCTACACCTTC
.	TRBJ1-1	TRBV6-1	.	CASSDPTAGWERGF	TGTGCCAGCAGTGATCCCACGGCAGGGTGGGAAAGGGGCTTT
.	TRBJ1-6	TRBV6-1	.	CASSERLIGRAPLHF	TGTGCCAGCAGTGAGCGCCTTATAGGTAGGGCACCCCTCCACTTT
.	TRBJ2-7	TRBV7-8	TRBD2	CASSSGLAAYEQYF	TGTGCCAGCAGCTCGGGACTAGCAGCCTACGAGCAGTACTTC
.	TRBJ1-3	TRBV6-5	.	CASRGAAGNTIYF	TGTGCCAGCAGGGGGGCAGCTGGAAACACCATATATTTT
once	TRBJ2-2	TRBV20-1	.	CSAPNTGELFF	TGCAGTGCTCCTAACACCGGGGAGCTGTTTTTT